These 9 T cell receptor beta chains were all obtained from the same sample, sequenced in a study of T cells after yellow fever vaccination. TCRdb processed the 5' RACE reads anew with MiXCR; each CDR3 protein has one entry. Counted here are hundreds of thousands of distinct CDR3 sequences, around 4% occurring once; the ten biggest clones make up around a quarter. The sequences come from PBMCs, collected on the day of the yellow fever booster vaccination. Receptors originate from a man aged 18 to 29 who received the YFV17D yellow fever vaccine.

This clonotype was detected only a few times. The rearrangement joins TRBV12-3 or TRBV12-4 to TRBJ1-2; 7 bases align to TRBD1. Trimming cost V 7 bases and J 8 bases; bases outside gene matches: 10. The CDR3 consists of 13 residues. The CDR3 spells CASTPRRGQGYTF. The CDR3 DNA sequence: TGTGCCAGCACCCCAAGGAGGGGGCAGGGCTACACCTTC.

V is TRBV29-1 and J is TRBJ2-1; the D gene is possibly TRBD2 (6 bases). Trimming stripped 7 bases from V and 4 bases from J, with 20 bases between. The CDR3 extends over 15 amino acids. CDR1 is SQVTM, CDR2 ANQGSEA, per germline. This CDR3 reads CSGGEWGEWYNEQFF. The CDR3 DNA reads TGCAGCGGGGGGGAGTGGGGTGAATGGTACAATGAGCAGTTCTTC.

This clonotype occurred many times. CDR3 coding DNA: TGTGCCAGCAGCCTAGGGACAGGGGGCGCTCAAAACATTCAGTACTTC. Translated: CASSLGTGGAQNIQYF. The genes are TRBV6-6 and TRBJ2-4, with 12 bases matching TRBD1. Germline V gene sequence: CDR1 MNHNY, CDR2 SVGAGI (reference sequence). The CDR3 consists of 16 residues. V shed 6 bases and J 5 bases; nucleotides not matched to a gene: 8.

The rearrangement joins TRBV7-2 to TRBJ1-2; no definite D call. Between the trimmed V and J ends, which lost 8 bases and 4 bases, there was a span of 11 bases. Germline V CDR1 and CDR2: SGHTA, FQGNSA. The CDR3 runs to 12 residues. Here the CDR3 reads CASALGGYGYTF. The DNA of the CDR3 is TGTGCCAGCGCCTTGGGTGGCTATGGCTACACCTTC.

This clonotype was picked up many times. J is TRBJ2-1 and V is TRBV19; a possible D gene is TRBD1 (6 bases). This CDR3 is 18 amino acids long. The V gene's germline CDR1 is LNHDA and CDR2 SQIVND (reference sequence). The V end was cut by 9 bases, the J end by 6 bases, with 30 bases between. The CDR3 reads CASPYQGQGSFVLNEQFF. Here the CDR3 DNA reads TGTGCCAGCCCTTATCAGGGGCAGGGGAGTTTCGTCCTCAATGAGCAGTTCTTC.

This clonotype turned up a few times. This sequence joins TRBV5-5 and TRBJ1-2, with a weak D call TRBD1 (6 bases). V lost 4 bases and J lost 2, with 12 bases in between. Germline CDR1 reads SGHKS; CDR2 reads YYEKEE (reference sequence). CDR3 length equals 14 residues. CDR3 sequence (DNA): TGTGCCAGCAGCCCTTGGGGGGGCAACTATGGCTACACCTTC. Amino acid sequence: CASSPWGGNYGYTF.

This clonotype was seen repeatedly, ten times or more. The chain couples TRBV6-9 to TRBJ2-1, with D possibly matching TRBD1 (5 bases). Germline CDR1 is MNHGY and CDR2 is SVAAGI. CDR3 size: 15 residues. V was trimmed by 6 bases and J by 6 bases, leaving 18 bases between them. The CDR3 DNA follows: TGTGCCAGCAGCCGCCCCAGGGTAGGATTCAATGAGCAGTTCTTC. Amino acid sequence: CASSRPRVGFNEQFF.

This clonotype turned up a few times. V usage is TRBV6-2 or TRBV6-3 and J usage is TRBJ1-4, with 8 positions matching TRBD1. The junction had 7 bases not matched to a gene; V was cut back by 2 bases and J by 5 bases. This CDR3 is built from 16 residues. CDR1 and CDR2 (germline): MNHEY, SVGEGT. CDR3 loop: CASSYPPGQANEKLFF. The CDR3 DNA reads TGTGCCAGCAGTTACCCACCGGGACAGGCAAATGAAAAACTGTTTTTT.

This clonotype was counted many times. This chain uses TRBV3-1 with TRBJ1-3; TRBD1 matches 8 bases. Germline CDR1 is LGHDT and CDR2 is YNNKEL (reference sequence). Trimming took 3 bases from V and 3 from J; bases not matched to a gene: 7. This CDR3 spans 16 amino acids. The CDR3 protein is CASSHSRGLFGNTIYF. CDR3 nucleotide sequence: TGTGCCAGCAGCCACTCCAGGGGGCTATTTGGAAACACCATATATTTT.